This T cell receptor (beta chain) is from a study of T-cell reconstitution after alpha-beta-depleted transplantation in children. The V and J ends lost 4 bases and 2 bases, in that order; junction bases with no gene match: 8. CDR1 SEHNR and CDR2 FQNEAQ come from the germline V gene (reference sequence). This CDR3 is built from 16 residues. A few counts support this clonotype. Using unique molecular identifiers, the investigators prepared the TCRbeta library. TCRdb ran MiXCR on the PCR reads and lists one entry per CDR3 protein. The sample has 780,000 or so distinct CDR3 sequences, under 20% seen once.

This TCR derives from a male patient younger than 18 who had a stem cell transplant for acute lymphoblastic leukemia, so the T cells may come from the graft donor. The input for sequencing was PBMCs, mostly from graft donor cells, taken 360 days after TCRalphabeta/CD19-depleted stem cell transplant. The chain uses TRBV7-9 and TRBJ2-3; 8 nucleotides align to TRBD1. In DNA, the CDR3 is TGTGCCAGCAGCTGGGGACAGGTGGGGACCACAGATACGCAGTATTTT. This sequence encodes CASSWGQVGTTDTQYF.